This T cell receptor (beta chain) was observed in a study of T cells in localized non-small cell lung cancer. Study-wide points: Sequencing involved a lone tumor region, leaving heterogeneity possible. The greatest T cell clonality was found in uninvolved adjacent lung (higher than in tumor). Across samples, adjacent lung featured a median approximately 60 of the top 100 tumor clones. Longer overall survival was associated with a higher density of T cells in the blood.

Looked up from germline, CDR1 is GTSNPN and CDR2 is SVGIG (reference sequence). The CDR3 consists of 13 residues. Trimming removed 0 bases from V and 11 bases from J, with 13 bases in between. This clone occurred a few times. Its cognate antigen is unknown. Produced via immunoSEQ multiplex PCR; TCRdb's table is partial and in-frame only. This table holds 1,500 to 2,000 clones, 25% to 30% found once. The rearrangement uses TRBV30 and TRBJ2-2; no definite D call. The sample was lung tumor tissue, taken before any cancer treatment. This receptor was taken from a woman aged 40-70 years with stage I lung adenocarcinoma. Written as DNA, the CDR3 is TGTGCCTGGAGTGTTTTGGTTTATGGCGAGCTGTTTTTT. It translates to CAWSVLVYGELFF.